This is a list of T cell receptor beta chains from one sample in a study of TIL therapy for anti-PD-1-resistant metastatic lung cancer. The protocol was immunoSEQ multiplex PCR, while the TCRdb copy is restricted to in-frame clones and leaves out a portion. The data show some 60,000 clones, 70% to 75% seen once. Sequenced material: blood, taken at baseline. Receptors were obtained from a person aged 25 to 80 with non-small cell lung cancer. The conserved cysteine and the conserved F or W are not part of the CDR3 here. The D gene is left open where the match is weak.

TRBV21-1 | 16 | NA | ASSKALITPLGETEAF
TRBV6-1 | 12 | NA | ATVAGTPNEKLF
TRBV19 | 11 | TRBD2 | ASTPGGADTQY
TRBV5-1 | 12 | NA | ASSYAQGWNGYT
TRBV7-9 | 13 | NA | ASSTGGAVYNEQF
TRBV9 | 12 | NA | ASSPQQGRNEQF
TRBV19 | 12 | NA | ASSMSPGGETQY
TRBV19 | 13 | NA | ASSEGVAGNQPQH
TRBV7-8 | 13 | NA | ASSSDRGRTDTQY
TRBV6-1 | 12 | NA | ASRRLGVTGELF
TRBV6-6 | 12 | NA | ASSYSGNNQPQH
TRBV18 | 13 | NA | ASSRGTDRQETQY
TRBV27 | 14 | TRBD1 | ASSPPQGTGYHEQY
TRBV4-1 | 15 | NA | ASNQAPPPLSYNEQF
TRBV18 | 15 | TRBD2 | ASSPQVTLARGDTQY
TRBV5-4 | 15 | NA | ASSFGDWSSYNSPLH
TRBV29-1 | 12 | NA | SVAGGREWETQY
TRBV10-3 | 10 | TRBD1 | AIAQGSYEQY
TRBV7-7 | 17 | NA | ASSLVPTGAVSSYNEQF
TRBV19 | 14 | NA | ASSISAGLASDEQY
TRBV4-2 | 15 | TRBD2 | ASSQAGLAGVTGELF
TRBV29-1 | 18 | TRBD2 | SVSLPGLAGITSSYNEQF
TRBV6-5 | 13 | NA | ASSPDGVKGYGYT